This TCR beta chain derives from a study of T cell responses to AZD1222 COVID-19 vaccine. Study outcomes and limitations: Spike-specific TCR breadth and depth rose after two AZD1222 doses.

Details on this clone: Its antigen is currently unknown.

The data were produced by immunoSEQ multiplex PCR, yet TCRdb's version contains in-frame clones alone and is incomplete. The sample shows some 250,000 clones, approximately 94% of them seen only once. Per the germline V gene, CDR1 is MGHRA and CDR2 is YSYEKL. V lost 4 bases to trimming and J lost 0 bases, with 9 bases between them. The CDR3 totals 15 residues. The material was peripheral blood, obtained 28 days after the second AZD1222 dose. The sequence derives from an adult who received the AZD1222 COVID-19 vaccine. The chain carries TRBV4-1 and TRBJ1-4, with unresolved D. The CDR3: CASSPPTATNEKLFF. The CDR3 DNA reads TGCGCCAGCAGCCCCCCTACAGCAACTAATGAAAAACTGTTTTTT.